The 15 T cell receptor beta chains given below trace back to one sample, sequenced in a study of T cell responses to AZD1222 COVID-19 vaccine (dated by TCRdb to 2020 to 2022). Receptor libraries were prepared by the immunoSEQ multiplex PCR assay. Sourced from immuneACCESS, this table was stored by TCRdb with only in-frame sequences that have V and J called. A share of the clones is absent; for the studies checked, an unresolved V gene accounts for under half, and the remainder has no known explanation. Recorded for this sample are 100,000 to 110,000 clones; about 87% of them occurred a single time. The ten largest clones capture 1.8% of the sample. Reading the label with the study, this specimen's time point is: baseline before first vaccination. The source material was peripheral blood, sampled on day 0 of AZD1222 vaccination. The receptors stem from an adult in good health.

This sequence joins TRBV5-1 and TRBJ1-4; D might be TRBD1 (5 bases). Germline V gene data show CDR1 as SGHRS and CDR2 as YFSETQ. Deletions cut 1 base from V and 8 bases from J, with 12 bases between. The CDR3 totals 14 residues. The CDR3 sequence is CASSLRGEGEKLFF. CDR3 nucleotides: TGCGCCAGCAGCTTGAGAGGGGAAGGCGAAAAACTGTTTTTT.

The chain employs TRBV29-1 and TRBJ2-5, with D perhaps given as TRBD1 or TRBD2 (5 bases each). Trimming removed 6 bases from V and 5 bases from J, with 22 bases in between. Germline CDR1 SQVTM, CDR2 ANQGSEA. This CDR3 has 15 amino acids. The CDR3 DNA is TGCAGCGTGGGACGGGCGCTCGGCCTCGGGGAGACCCAGTACTTC. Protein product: CSVGRALGLGETQYF.

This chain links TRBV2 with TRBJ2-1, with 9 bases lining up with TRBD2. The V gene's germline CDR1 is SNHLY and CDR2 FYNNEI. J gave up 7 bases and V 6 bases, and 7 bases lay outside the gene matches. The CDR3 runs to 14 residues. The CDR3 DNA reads TGTGCCAGCAGGGGGAGCGGGAGGTCAAATGAGCAGTTCTTC. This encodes CASRGSGRSNEQFF.

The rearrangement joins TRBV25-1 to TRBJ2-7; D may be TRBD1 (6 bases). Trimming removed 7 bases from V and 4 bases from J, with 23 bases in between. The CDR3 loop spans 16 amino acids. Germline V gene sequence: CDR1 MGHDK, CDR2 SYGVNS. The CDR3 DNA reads TGTGCCAGCAAACCCCCGGACAGATCATCTCAATACGAGCAGTACTTC. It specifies CASKPPDRSSQYEQYF.

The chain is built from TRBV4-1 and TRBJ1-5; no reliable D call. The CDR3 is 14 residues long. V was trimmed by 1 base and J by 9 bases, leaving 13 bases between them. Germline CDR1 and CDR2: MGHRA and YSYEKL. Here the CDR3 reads CASSQVTGSGPQHF. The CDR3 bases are TGCGCCAGCAGCCAAGTCACGGGATCTGGGCCCCAGCATTTT.

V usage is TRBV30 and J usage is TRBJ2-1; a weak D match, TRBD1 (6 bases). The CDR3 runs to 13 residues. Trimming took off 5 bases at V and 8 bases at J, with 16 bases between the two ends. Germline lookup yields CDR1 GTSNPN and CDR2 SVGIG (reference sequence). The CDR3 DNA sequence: TGTGCCTGGGGGCGGCAGGGGTGGGATGAGCAGTTCTTC. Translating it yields CAWGRQGWDEQFF.

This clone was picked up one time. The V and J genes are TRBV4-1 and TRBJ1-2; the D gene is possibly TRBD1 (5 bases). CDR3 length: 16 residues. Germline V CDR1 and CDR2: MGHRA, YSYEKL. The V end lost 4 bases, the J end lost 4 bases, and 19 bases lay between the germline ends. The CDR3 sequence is CASSPGTGWPGYGYTF. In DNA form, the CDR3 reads TGCGCCAGCAGCCCCGGCACAGGATGGCCCGGCTATGGCTACACCTTC.

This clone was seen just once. CDR3 sequence reads: CASSWDGNNEQFF. CDR3 nucleotides: TGTGCCAGCAGTTGGGACGGCAACAATGAGCAGTTCTTC. The chain couples TRBV12-3 or TRBV12-4 to TRBJ2-1; D may be TRBD1 or TRBD2 (5 bases each). V shed 4 bases and J shed 5 bases, with 9 bases lying between them. CDR3 length: 13 amino acids.

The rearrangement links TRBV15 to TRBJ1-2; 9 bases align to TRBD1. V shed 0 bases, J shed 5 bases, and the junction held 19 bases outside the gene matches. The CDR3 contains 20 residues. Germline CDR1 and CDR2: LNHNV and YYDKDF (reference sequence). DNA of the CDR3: TGTGCCACCAGCAGAGATAAGGGATCCGGGACAGGGCTCGTTTTGTATGGCTACACCTTC. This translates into CATSRDKGSGTGLVLYGYTF.

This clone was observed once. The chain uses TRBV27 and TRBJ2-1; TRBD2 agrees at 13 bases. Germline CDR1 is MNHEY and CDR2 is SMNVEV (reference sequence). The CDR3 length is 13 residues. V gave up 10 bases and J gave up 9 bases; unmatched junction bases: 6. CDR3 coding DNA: TGTGCCACCGGGACTAGCGGGATTGGTGAGCAGTTCTTC. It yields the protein CATGTSGIGEQFF.

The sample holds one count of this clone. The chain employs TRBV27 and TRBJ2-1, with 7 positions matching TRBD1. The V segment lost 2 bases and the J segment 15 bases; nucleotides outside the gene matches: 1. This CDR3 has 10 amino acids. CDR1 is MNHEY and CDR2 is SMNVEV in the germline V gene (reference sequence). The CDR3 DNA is TGTGCCAGCAGTTTAGCAGGGGGGTTCTTC. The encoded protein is CASSLAGGFF.

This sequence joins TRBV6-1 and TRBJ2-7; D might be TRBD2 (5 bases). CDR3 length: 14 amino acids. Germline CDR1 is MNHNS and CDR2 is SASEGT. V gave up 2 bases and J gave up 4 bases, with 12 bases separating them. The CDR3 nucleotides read TGTGCCAGCAGTGAATACTCGATAGCGTACGAGCAGTACTTC. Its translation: CASSEYSIAYEQYF.

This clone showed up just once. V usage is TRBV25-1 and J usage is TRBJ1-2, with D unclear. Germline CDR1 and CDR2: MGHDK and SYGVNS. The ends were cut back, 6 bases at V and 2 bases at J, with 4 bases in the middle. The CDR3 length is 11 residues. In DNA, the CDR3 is TGTGCCAGCAGCCGCAACTATGGCTACACCTTC. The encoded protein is CASSRNYGYTF.

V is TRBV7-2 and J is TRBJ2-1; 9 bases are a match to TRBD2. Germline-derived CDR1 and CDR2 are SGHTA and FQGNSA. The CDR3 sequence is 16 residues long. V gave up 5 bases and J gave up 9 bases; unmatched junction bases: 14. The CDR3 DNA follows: TGTGCCAGCAGCCGGCTGGCTAGCGGGACCCAAGGTGAGCAGTTCTTC. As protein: CASSRLASGTQGEQFF.

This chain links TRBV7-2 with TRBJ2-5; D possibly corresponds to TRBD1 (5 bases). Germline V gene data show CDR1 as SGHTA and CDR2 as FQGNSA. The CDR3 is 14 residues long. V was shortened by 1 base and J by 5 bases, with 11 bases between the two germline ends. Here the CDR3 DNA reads TGTGCCAGCAGCTTAGGGACACGGCAGGAGACCCAGTACTTC. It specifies CASSLGTRQETQYF.